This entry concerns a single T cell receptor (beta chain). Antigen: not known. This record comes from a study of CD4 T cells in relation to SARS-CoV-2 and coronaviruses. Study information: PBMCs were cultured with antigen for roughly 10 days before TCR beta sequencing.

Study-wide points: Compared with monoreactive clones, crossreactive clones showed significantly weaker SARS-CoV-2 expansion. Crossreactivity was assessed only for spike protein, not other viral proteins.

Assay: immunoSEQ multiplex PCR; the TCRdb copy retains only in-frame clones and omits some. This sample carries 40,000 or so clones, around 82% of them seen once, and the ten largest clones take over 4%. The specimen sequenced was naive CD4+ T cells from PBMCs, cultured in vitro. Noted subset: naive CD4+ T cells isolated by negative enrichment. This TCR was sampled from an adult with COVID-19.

The chain's CDR3 is CASSSGPKKSQETQYF. CDR3 DNA: TGTGCCAGCAGTTCCGGACCCAAAAAGTCCCAAGAGACCCAGTACTTC. The V gene is TRBV2, the J gene TRBJ2-5; D is unresolved. Germline V gene data show CDR1 as SNHLY and CDR2 as FYNNEI. There are 16 residues in the CDR3. V shed 5 bases and J shed 1 base, with 17 bases lying between them.